The clone carrying this T cell receptor (beta chain) has at least ten counts. Its antigen remains unidentified. The sample comes from a study of T cells in Graves' hyperthyroidism and ophthalmopathy. This CDR3 has 14 amino acids. The V end lost 4 bases, the J end lost 0 bases, and 10 bases lay between the germline ends. Germline V CDR1 and CDR2: SNHLY, FYNNEI. Study observations and caveats: Researchers found most expanded thyroid clonotypes above 0.001 in blood as well.

TCR beta CDR3 regions were amplified from RNA transcripts. RT-PCR in the first round (using the HTBI primer set) targeted the TCR CDR3. TCRdb recomputed calls from the multiplex PCR reads with MiXCR, one row per CDR3 protein. The sample lists approximately 420,000 distinct CDR3 sequences; roughly 13% were seen once. The TCR sequence derives from a woman under 30 with Graves' hyperthyroidism. The chain couples TRBV2 to TRBJ2-7; the D call may be TRBD1 or TRBD2 (5 bases each). The material sequenced was blood. Written as DNA, the CDR3 is TGTGCCAGCAGTGCTCGGGACGGCTCCTACGAGCAGTACTTC. Amino acids: CASSARDGSYEQYF. Drawing the rest from reference TRBV2 and TRBJ2-7, the complete variable domain is EPEVTQTPSHQVTQMGQEVILRCVPISNHLYFYWYRQILGQKVEFLVSFYNNEISEKSEIFDDQFSVERPDGSNFTLKIRSTKLEDSAMYFCASSARDGSYEQYFGPGTRLTVT.